The following is a TCR beta chain sequence with its context. The germline V gene encodes CDR1 DFQATT and CDR2 SNEGSKA (reference sequence). This CDR3 has 15 amino acids. Between the trimmed V and J ends, which lost 0 bases and 3 bases, there was a span of 12 bases. The data are from a study of CD8 T cells in Susac syndrome. Reverse transcription used roughly 0.45 to 1 ug RNA and random hexamers. TCRdb processed the immunoSEQ multiplex PCR reads anew with MiXCR; each CDR3 protein has one entry. The sample yields 150,000 to 200,000 distinct CDR3 sequences, 93% seen once. CD8+ and CD4+ blood T cells underwent TCR beta sequencing.

The sequenced material came from CD4+ T cells from PBMCs. This sequence originates from a human donor in good health. The gene calls are TRBV20-1 and TRBJ1-3, with D perhaps matching TRBD1 (5 bases). This CDR3 reads CSARDREVYGNTIYF. The CDR3 nucleotides are TGCAGTGCTAGAGACAGGGAGGTTTATGGAAACACCATATATTTT.